This entry is about one TCR beta chain. It has no known antigen specificity. No base quality values were provided; no much bigger clone lies one nucleotide off. Inclusive of the bounding cysteine and phenylalanine, the CDR3 is 17 residues long. CDR3 DNA is the only sequence kept; it has 51 bases, read in frame from the first base. In the germline V gene, CDR1 corresponds to MGHDK and CDR2 to SYGVNS. V ends up 3 bases short and J 4 bases short, with an unmatched junction base count of 11. These data originate in a study of cytomegalovirus exposure and HLA in healthy donors (dated by TCRdb to between 2016 and 2019). Study-level background: According to a later analysis, one platform produced both the roughly 130 validation repertoires and the approximately 670 repertoires of the first cohort. The study aimed to test whether cataloging public T cell receptors could reveal signatures of past pathogen exposure. In addition to the first cohort of 666 subjects, a separate validation cohort of over 90 different subjects was used. To predict cytomegalovirus infection status, the study brought together high-throughput TCR immunosequencing, statistical association of individual TCRs with disease status, and machine learning.

Libraries were built with the immunoSEQ multiplex PCR assay. Per the original workflow: A statistical classification framework was built for diagnosing cytomegalovirus status from the catalog of TCR beta chain sequences. This is the immuneACCESS table as TCRdb keeps it, with only in-frame sequences that have V and J called. A part of the clones is gone; compared with another copy, unresolved V genes explain less than half, and the rest is unexplained. The V and J calls and clone size were taken over from that table, and D and trimming were inferred from the DNA. Within this sample are under 200,000 clones, with about 90% of them counted one time only. The ten biggest clones cover more than 2.5% of the sample. The donors belonged to the validation cohort of approximately 130 subjects, which was separate from the roughly 700-subject first cohort. Broader findings and caveats from the paper: While some public TCRs were present in many individuals, most TCR sequences turned up only very rarely across donors. In both the original and validation cohorts, the classifier was reported to diagnose cytomegalovirus status with high specificity and sensitivity. In vitro tests confirmed that a few of the cytomegalovirus-associated TCR beta chains recognize cytomegalovirus antigens. The authors suggested that the approach could potentially be extended to other disease states and immunological phenotypes. A later analysis lacked HLA typing for the validation cohort, so it scored co-occurrence in that cohort across all 110 or so repertoires. Of the cluster scores, roughly 95% were above 0 in a later analysis, which found that TCRs clustered in the first cohort also tended to co-occur in the 120 validation repertoires. The study gave a list of under 200 TCR beta chains associated with cytomegalovirus.

This receptor was taken from a woman younger than 35 in good health and CMV-seropositive. The chain joins TRBV25-1 to TRBJ1-3; 8 middle bases align to TRBD1. The sequenced sample was PBMCs. The CDR3 sequence is CASSDTLIGTGGNTIYF. The bases read TGTGCCAGCAGTGACACCCTCATAGGGACAGGAGGAAACACCATATATTTT.